The next 14 T cell receptor beta chains were all read from a single sample in a study of blood T cell repertoires in COVID-19 (dated by TCRdb to the early 2020s). The library was generated by the immunoSEQ multiplex PCR assay. Sourced from immuneACCESS, this table was stored by TCRdb with only in-frame sequences that have V and J called. A share of the clones is absent; for the studies checked, an unresolved V gene accounts for under half, and the remainder has no known explanation. Within this sample are fewer than 130,000 clones, with roughly 80% of them counted one time only. The ten largest clones represent roughly 20% of the sample. The sequenced material came from peripheral blood. The receptor set was obtained from a man in his 70s with active or convalescent COVID-19.

V and J are TRBV5-1 and TRBJ1-2, with 12 bases identical to TRBD1. Unmatched junction bases numbered 15, after V lost 4 bases and J lost 8 bases. Germline CDR1 reads SGHRS; CDR2 reads YFSETQ. The CDR3 sequence is 17 residues long. In DNA, the CDR3 is TGCGCCAGCAGCACCCTAGTGGGGACAGGGGGCGCCGGAGGCTACACCTTC. Translation gives CASSTLVGTGGAGGYTF.

In this sample, this clone turned up once. This chain joins TRBV18 and TRBJ1-2; D call uncertain. V lost 0 bases, J lost 2 bases, and 10 bases lay in between. Germline lookup yields CDR1 KGHSH and CDR2 LQKENI. The CDR3 sequence is 15 residues long. The CDR3 coding sequence is TGTGCCAGCTCACCACCGTCTAGAGGGAACTATGGCTACACCTTC. It yields the protein CASSPPSRGNYGYTF.

This clone has a handful of counts. The chain has TRBV6-5 and TRBJ1-1; 8 bases map to TRBD1. With V trimmed by 6 bases and J by 6 bases, 9 bases remained unmatched. Germline CDR1 and CDR2: MNHEY and SVGAGI. This CDR3 has 14 residues. This CDR3 reads CASSPLQTGAEAFF. The DNA of the CDR3 is TGTGCCAGCAGCCCCCTCCAGACAGGGGCTGAAGCTTTCTTT.

This chain connects TRBV28 to TRBJ1-5; the D gene is possibly TRBD1 (5 bases). The germline gives CDR1 MDHEN, CDR2 SYDVKM. Trimming took 0 bases from V and 3 from J, leaving 9 bases between them. The CDR3 covers 15 residues. CDR3 sequence reads: CASSLWTADNQPQHF. The CDR3 nucleotides are TGTGCCAGCAGTTTATGGACAGCTGACAATCAGCCCCAGCATTTT.

CDR3 DNA sequence: TGTGCCAGCAGCTTAAATTGGGCCAACTATGGCTACACCTTC. The encoded protein is CASSLNWANYGYTF. This chain uses TRBV7-2 with TRBJ1-2; no firm D call. The CDR3 loop spans 14 amino acids. Trimming cost V 2 bases and J 2 bases, with 9 bases left between them. The V gene's germline CDR1 is SGHTA and CDR2 FQGNSA.

In this sample, this clone turned up a few times. V usage is TRBV19 and J usage is TRBJ2-2; 12 nucleotides align to TRBD2. CDR1 and CDR2 from the germline V gene are LNHDA and SQIVND (reference sequence). The CDR3 spans 15 residues. V dropped 7 bases and J dropped 4; count of bases not matched to a gene: 4. The DNA for the CDR3 is TGTGCCAGTACTCTACTAGCGGGAGGCACCGGGGAGCTGTTTTTT. Translation: CASTLLAGGTGELFF.

The rearrangement uses TRBV5-1 and TRBJ2-2; D gene unclear. V was cut by 3 bases and J by 2 bases, with 2 bases left in between. The CDR3 covers 12 residues. Germline values: CDR1 SGHRS, CDR2 YFSETQ. CDR3 bases: TGCGCCAGCAGCTCTAACACCGGGGAGCTGTTTTTT. It is translated as CASSSNTGELFF.

The rearrangement uses TRBV28 and TRBJ2-7; 7 bases are a match to TRBD1. The CDR3 extends over 15 amino acids. Germline loops: CDR1 MDHEN, CDR2 SYDVKM. Losses at the gene ends were 3 bases for V and 3 bases for J; bases not matched to a gene: 8. CDR3 sequence: CASSFSRAGGYEQYF. CDR3 DNA sequence: TGTGCCAGCAGTTTCTCGAGGGCAGGGGGCTACGAGCAGTACTTC.

The gene calls are TRBV15 and TRBJ2-5; perhaps TRBD1 as D (6 bases). V lost 4 bases and J lost 1, with 13 bases in between. The CDR3 runs to 15 residues. Germline V gene data show CDR1 as LNHNV and CDR2 as YYDKDF (reference sequence). The CDR3 loop reads CATSKGGFSQETQYF. CDR3 sequence (DNA): TGTGCCACCAGCAAAGGGGGTTTCTCCCAAGAGACCCAGTACTTC. The full variable domain, rest sourced from reference TRBV15 and TRBJ2-5, is DAMVIQNPRYQVTQFGKPVTLSCSQTLNHNVMYWYQQKSSQAPKLLFHYYDKDFNNEADTPDNFQSRRPNTSFCFLDIRSPGLGDTAMYLCATSKGGFSQETQYFGPGTRLLVL.

J is TRBJ2-7 and V is TRBV28; 11 bases line up with TRBD2. The CDR3 is 14 residues long. V lost 4 bases to trimming and J lost 5 bases; unmatched junction nucleotides: 4. Germline V gene sequence: CDR1 MDHEN, CDR2 SYDVKM. The CDR3: CASSSTSGSDEQYF. Here the CDR3 DNA reads TGTGCCAGCAGTTCCACTAGCGGGAGCGACGAGCAGTACTTC. The full variable domain, in which reference TRBV28 and TRBJ2-7 provide the parts outside the CDR3, is DVKVTQSSRYLVKRTGEKVFLECVQDMDHENMFWYRQDPGLGLRLIYFSYDVKMKEKGDIPEGYSVSREKKERFSLILESASTNQTSMYLCASSSTSGSDEQYFGPGTRLTVT.

The genes are TRBV18 and TRBJ2-7; 9 bases are a match to TRBD2. The V gene end was trimmed by 5 bases and the J gene end by 2 bases; junction bases not matched to a gene: 4. Germline V CDR1 and CDR2: KGHSH, LQKENI. This CDR3 region has 14 residues. The CDR3 DNA is TGTGCCAGCTCATCGACTAGCGGAACCTACGAGCAGTACTTC. Translating it yields CASSSTSGTYEQYF.

The chain recombines TRBV20-1 with TRBJ2-7; D call uncertain. Trimming shortened V by 5 bases and J by 3 bases, and 5 bases separated the two germline ends. This CDR3 region has 10 residues. CDR1 and CDR2 from the germline V gene are DFQATT and SNEGSKA (reference sequence). The CDR3 nucleotides are TGCAGTGCTTACAGCTACGAGCAGTACTTC. Amino acid sequence: CSAYSYEQYF.

The genes are TRBV3-1 (or the pseudogene TRBV3-2) and TRBJ2-7, with D possibly matching TRBD2 (5 bases). Deletions cut 0 bases from V and 7 bases from J, with 16 bases between. Germline CDR1 reads LGHDT; CDR2 reads YNNKEL (reference sequence). This CDR3 region has 15 residues. The CDR3 bases are TGTGCCAGCAGCCAAGAGCTTTCGGGGAGAAGGGAGCAGTACTTC. Translated: CASSQELSGRREQYF.

The chain employs TRBV13 and TRBJ2-3; 8 positions match TRBD1. V shed 8 bases and J 2 bases; nucleotides not matched to a gene: 6. The CDR3 runs 14 residues. Looked up from germline, CDR1 is PRHDT and CDR2 is FYEKMQ (reference sequence). This chain's CDR3 is CASGRQGNTDTQYF. CDR3 bases: TGTGCCAGCGGACGACAGGGGAACACAGATACGCAGTATTTT.